The 30 T cell receptor beta chains below were found in one sample sequenced in a study of post-analysis software for immune sequencing data. Whole-study findings and limits: A handful of TRBV segments were more frequent in patients than controls; TRBV5-6, TRBV5-1 and TRBV20-1 belonged to this group.

Their antigens remain unidentified. Included in the TCR beta cDNA libraries were unique molecular identifiers. TCRdb re-called the PCR reads through MiXCR, storing one row per CDR3 protein. The data show roughly 700,000 distinct CDR3 sequences, roughly 27% seen once. The sequenced sample was blood. The source is a girl aged 5-17 years with multiple sclerosis.

This clonotype was counted ten times or more. This chain uses TRBV12-3 or TRBV12-4 with TRBJ2-1; 9 bases align to TRBD2. Unmatched junction bases numbered 2, after V lost 5 bases and J lost 0 bases. The CDR3 has 15 amino acids. CDR3 loop: CASSVSGSSYNEQFF. Written as DNA, the CDR3 is TGTGCCAGCAGTGTTAGCGGGAGCTCCTACAATGAGCAGTTCTTC.

A few counts support this clonotype. The chain links TRBV28 to TRBJ2-7, with TRBD1 as a possible D gene (6 bases). The CDR3 has 14 amino acids. V lost 2 bases to trimming and J lost 5 bases, with 13 bases between them. Germline V gives CDR1 MDHEN, CDR2 SYDVKM. CDR3 coding DNA: TGTGCCAGCAGTTTACCTGACAGGTGGAACGAGCAGTACTTC. Protein: CASSLPDRWNEQYF.

V usage is TRBV20-1 and J usage is TRBJ2-1, with 10 bases fitting TRBD2. This CDR3 is built from 16 residues. Looked up from germline, CDR1 is DFQATT and CDR2 is SNEGSKA (reference sequence). V was clipped by 6 bases and J by 4 bases; unmatched bases: 12. The CDR3 loop reads CSANPGASGSYNEQFF. The CDR3 DNA reads TGCAGTGCCAACCCCGGGGCTAGCGGGAGTTACAATGAGCAGTTCTTC.

Only a few counts were recorded for this clonotype. V and J are TRBV5-1 and TRBJ1-2; D is uncertain. The germline V and J ends were trimmed by 3 bases and 8 bases, with 17 bases remaining between them. CDR1 is SGHRS and CDR2 is YFSETQ in the germline V gene. This CDR3 spans 14 amino acids. CDR3 residues: CASSSGSPGVGYTF. CDR3 coding DNA: TGCGCCAGCAGCTCTGGAAGTCCCGGAGTCGGCTACACCTTC.

J is TRBJ2-1 and V is TRBV3-1; 9 bases agree with TRBD1. The CDR3 consists of 15 residues. V shed 1 base and J 6 bases; nucleotides not matched to a gene: 4. CDR1 LGHDT and CDR2 YNNKEL come from the germline V gene (reference sequence). The CDR3 loop is CASSQGTGAFNEQFF. The CDR3 coding sequence is TGTGCCAGCAGCCAAGGGACAGGGGCTTTCAATGAGCAGTTCTTC.

This clonotype was counted ten times or more. The V call is TRBV6-5, the J call TRBJ2-7; the D gene could be TRBD1 or TRBD2 (5 bases each). This CDR3 comprises 16 residues. The germline gives CDR1 MNHEY, CDR2 SVGAGI. Trimming cost V 5 bases and J 0 bases, with 17 bases left between them. CDR3 sequence reads: CASSRTPGHTSYEQYF. The DNA for the CDR3 is TGTGCCAGCAGTAGGACCCCGGGGCATACCTCCTACGAGCAGTACTTC.

This chain joins TRBV14 and TRBJ2-1; 7 bases align to TRBD1. The CDR3 covers 15 residues. The junction had 3 bases not matched to a gene; V was cut back by 4 bases and J by 0 bases. CDR1 and CDR2 from the germline V gene are SGHDN and FVKESK. CDR3 nucleotide sequence: TGTGCCAGCAGCCGACGGGACAGCTCCTACAATGAGCAGTTCTTC. Translating gives CASSRRDSSYNEQFF.

J is TRBJ1-2 and V is TRBV7-2, with D possibly matching TRBD1 (5 bases). The CDR3 covers 18 residues. The V end lost 2 bases, the J end lost 4 bases, and 23 bases lay between the germline ends. CDR1 SGHTA and CDR2 FQGNSA come from the germline V gene. The CDR3 spells CASSLRLWALTGSYGYTF. The CDR3 DNA reads TGTGCCAGCAGCTTACGGCTCTGGGCCCTTACAGGCAGCTATGGCTACACCTTC.

CDR3 in amino acids: CSVVVTPHEQYF. The CDR3 bases are TGCAGCGTTGTCGTCACTCCCCACGAGCAGTACTTC. The chain combines TRBV29-1 with TRBJ2-7, with D unresolved. The CDR3 totals 12 residues. V dropped 4 bases and J dropped 5 bases, with 12 bases sitting between them. Germline V gives CDR1 SQVTM, CDR2 ANQGSEA.

The J gene is TRBJ1-2, the V gene TRBV6-6; 8 nucleotides line up with TRBD1. The germline V gene encodes CDR1 MNHNY and CDR2 SVGAGI (reference sequence). The CDR3 extends over 14 amino acids. Trimming cost V 0 bases and J 11 bases; bases outside gene matches: 8. In nucleotides, the CDR3 is TGTGCCAGCAGTTACTCCGGACAGGGCAGGAGGTACACCTTC. It codes for CASSYSGQGRRYTF.

This clonotype was found a few times. This chain joins TRBV7-9 and TRBJ1-1; D possibly corresponds to TRBD1 (6 bases). CDR1 is SEHNR and CDR2 is FQNEAQ in the germline V gene (reference sequence). This CDR3 is built from 18 residues. V gave up 4 bases and J gave up 4 bases, with 25 bases separating them. CDR3 nucleotide sequence: TGTGCCAGCAGCTACCTTCTGGGGGGCGTTTTATCGGGCACTGAAGCTTTCTTT. Translating it yields CASSYLLGGVLSGTEAFF. Using reference TRBV7-9 and TRBJ1-1 for the parts outside the CDR3, the full variable domain is DTGVSQNPRHKITKRGQNVTFRCDPISEHNRLYWYRQTLGQGPEFLTYFQNEAQLEKSRLLSDRFSAERPKGSFSTLEIQRTEQGDSAMYLCASSYLLGGVLSGTEAFFGQGTRLTVV.

This chain joins TRBV6-5 and TRBJ1-1; D might be TRBD1 (5 bases). V lost 0 bases to trimming and J lost 9 bases, with 11 bases between them. Germline CDR1 reads MNHEY; CDR2 reads SVGAGI. The CDR3 has 13 amino acids. CDR3 loop: CASSYSERGQAFF. In DNA, the CDR3 is TGTGCCAGCAGTTACTCCGAGAGGGGACAAGCTTTCTTT.

Turning to this clonotype: The junction differs from germline at one of its ends, possibly a read error. The chain couples TRBV7-2 to TRBJ1-4, with TRBD1 matching 7 bases. Germline-derived CDR1 and CDR2 are SGHTA and FQGNSA. This CDR3 spans 15 amino acids. The CDR3 region is CASSLGGQNNEKLFF. CDR3 coding DNA: TGTGCCAGCAGTTTAGGGGGACAGAATAATGAAAAACTGTTTTTT.

The genes are TRBV4-1 and TRBJ1-1; D is unresolved. The germline V and J ends were trimmed by 4 bases and 1 base, with 13 bases remaining between them. Looked up from germline, CDR1 is MGHRA and CDR2 is YSYEKL. The CDR3 extends over 15 amino acids. The CDR3 nucleotides are TGCGCCAGCAGCCCCGGAATACTCCCGAACACTGAAGCTTTCTTT. Its protein product is CASSPGILPNTEAFF.

Remarks on this clonotype: One end of the junction does not line up with germline, which may come from a read error. This rearrangement joins TRBV29-1 to TRBJ1-2; D perhaps matches TRBD1 (6 bases). Germline V gene data show CDR1 as SQVTM and CDR2 as ANQGSEA. This CDR3 is built from 14 residues. The CDR3 sequence is CSVEDQGSIYGCTF. CDR3 bases: TGCAGCGTTGAAGATCAGGGGTCCATCTATGGCTGCACCTTC.

The gene calls are TRBV5-8 and TRBJ2-5; D tentatively fits TRBD1 or TRBD2 (6 bases each). This CDR3 region has 15 residues. V was pared by 0 bases and J by 2 bases, with 11 bases between. CDR1 and CDR2 from the germline V gene are SGHTS and YDEGEE. CDR3 protein: CASSLGGGMQETQYF. CDR3 bases: TGTGCCAGCAGCTTGGGAGGGGGGATGCAAGAGACCCAGTACTTC.

This clonotype was recorded at least ten times. The chain is built from TRBV12-3 or TRBV12-4 and TRBJ2-3; 10 bases match TRBD2. After removal of 7 bases from V and 8 bases from J, the junction contained 15 bases not matched to a gene. CDR3 length: 16 amino acids. As DNA, the CDR3 is TGTGCCAGCACCCGGGGGCTAGCGGGGGCGGAGGTTACGCAGTATTTT. Translation gives CASTRGLAGAEVTQYF.

This clonotype came up a few times. The chain couples TRBV28 to TRBJ2-7, with TRBD2 identical over 7 bases. V shed 6 bases, J shed 4 bases, and the junction held 9 bases outside the gene matches. CDR3 size: 14 residues. From germline, CDR1 is MDHEN and CDR2 SYDVKM. CDR3 nucleotides: TGTGCCAGCAGCCGACTAGCCCGAAGGTACGAGCAGTACTTC. Protein sequence: CASSRLARRYEQYF. Variable domain in full (rest from reference TRBV28 and TRBJ2-7): DVKVTQSSRYLVKRTGEKVFLECVQDMDHENMFWYRQDPGLGLRLIYFSYDVKMKEKGDIPEGYSVSREKKERFSLILESASTNQTSMYLCASSRLARRYEQYFGPGTRLTVT.

V and J are TRBV6-5 and TRBJ1-2; D gene uncertain. The germline gives CDR1 MNHEY, CDR2 SVGAGI. The CDR3 is made up of 14 amino acids. V was pared by 0 bases and J by 5 bases, with 10 bases between. CDR3 bases: TGTGCCAGCAGTTACTCAGGCAGCCCTTATGGCTACACCTTC. It yields the protein CASSYSGSPYGYTF.

This sequence joins TRBV27 and TRBJ2-7, with D possibly being TRBD2 (5 bases). The germline V gene has CDR1 MNHEY and CDR2 SMNVEV (reference sequence). V lost 2 bases and J lost 2, with 10 bases in between. This CDR3 contains 14 residues. CDR3 protein: CASSLGGRTYEQYF. The CDR3 DNA reads as TGTGCCAGCAGTTTAGGTGGGAGAACCTACGAGCAGTACTTC.

In its sample, this clonotype was seen a few times. The chain uses TRBV7-9 and TRBJ2-1; 8 nucleotides align to TRBD2. Germline V lookup: CDR1 SEHNR, CDR2 FQNEAQ (reference sequence). The CDR3 consists of 15 residues. The junction had 7 bases not matched to a gene; V was cut back by 4 bases and J by 5 bases. This CDR3 is CASSYEREFNNEQFF. The DNA of the CDR3 is TGTGCCAGCAGCTATGAGCGGGAGTTCAACAATGAGCAGTTCTTC.

The J gene is TRBJ2-1, the V gene TRBV29-1; D is uncertain. Germline CDR1 and CDR2: SQVTM and ANQGSEA. The CDR3 length is 11 residues. The ends were cut back, 1 base at V and 9 bases at J, with 7 bases in the middle. CDR3 sequence: CSVEGGGEQFF. The CDR3, as DNA: TGCAGCGTTGAAGGGGGTGGTGAGCAGTTCTTC.

A few counts support this clonotype. The chain links TRBV6-5 to TRBJ1-2; no clear D. CDR1 MNHEY and CDR2 SVGAGI come from the germline V gene. V dropped 6 bases and J dropped 0 bases, with 14 bases sitting between them. The CDR3 runs 15 residues. The CDR3 bases are TGTGCCAGCAGACCCTACGGCAGAGCTAACTATGGCTACACCTTC. This encodes CASRPYGRANYGYTF.

Note on this clonotype: A much larger clone lies one base from this, so it may be a read error. The chain has TRBV28 and TRBJ2-7; D is undetermined. Germline values: CDR1 MDHEN, CDR2 SYDVKM. V was shortened by 9 bases and J by 0 bases, with 21 bases between the two germline ends. This CDR3 contains 16 residues. CDR3 protein: CASNEPAAVSSYEQYF. CDR3 nucleotides: TGTGCCAGTAATGAACCCGCGGCAGTTAGCTCCTACGAGCAGTACTTC.

This chain's CDR3 is CSAPPVSTDTQYF. CDR3 sequence (DNA): TGCAGTGCTCCTCCAGTAAGCACAGATACGCAGTATTTT. The chain has TRBV20-1 and TRBJ2-3, with D hard to call. Between the trimmed V and J ends, which lost 5 bases and 0 bases, there was a span of 9 bases. The CDR3 is 13 amino acids. Germline loops: CDR1 DFQATT, CDR2 SNEGSKA (reference sequence).

In this sample, this clonotype turned up a few times. The CDR3 loop reads CSAPRELPVDEQFF. Written as DNA, the CDR3 is TGCAGCGCCCCACGGGAGCTCCCGGTCGATGAGCAGTTCTTC. The chain recombines TRBV29-1 with TRBJ2-1; perhaps TRBD2 as D (6 bases). This CDR3 is 14 amino acids long. In germline, CDR1 is SQVTM, CDR2 ANQGSEA. V gave up 7 bases and J gave up 8 bases, with 21 bases separating them.

This clonotype turned up a few times. The chain employs TRBV11-2 and TRBJ2-1, with D maybe TRBD2 (5 bases). Trimming shortened V by 5 bases and J by 5 bases, and 16 bases separated the two germline ends. The CDR3 loop spans 15 amino acids. The germline V gene encodes CDR1 SGHAT and CDR2 FQNNGV. CDR3 loop: CASSPLTGIHNEQFF. The CDR3 nucleotides are TGTGCCAGCAGCCCCCTAACCGGGATCCACAATGAGCAGTTCTTC.

The V and J genes are TRBV20-1 and TRBJ2-7; D unresolved. The V and J ends lost 3 bases and 2 bases respectively, with 11 bases between them. Germline V gene lookup returns CDR1 DFQATT and CDR2 SNEGSKA (reference sequence). The CDR3 has 13 amino acids. The CDR3 protein is CSASPVGPYEQYF. CDR3 sequence (DNA): TGCAGTGCTAGCCCCGTCGGGCCCTACGAGCAGTACTTC.

The chain combines TRBV25-1 with TRBJ1-2, with no clear D. The germline V and J ends were trimmed by 1 base and 0 bases, with 9 bases remaining between them. This CDR3 is 15 amino acids long. Germline CDR1 and CDR2: MGHDK and SYGVNS. The CDR3 loop is CASSELWSANYGYTF. Here the CDR3 DNA reads TGTGCCAGCAGTGAATTGTGGTCGGCTAACTATGGCTACACCTTC.

The chain uses TRBV7-8 and TRBJ2-1; 12 bases align to TRBD2. This CDR3 contains 20 residues. V shed 6 bases and J 6 bases; nucleotides not matched to a gene: 21. In germline, CDR1 is SGHVS, CDR2 FQNEAQ. CDR3 amino acids: CASRSPGTSGPGSGSNEQFF. The CDR3 bases are TGTGCCAGCAGATCGCCCGGGACTAGCGGGCCAGGCTCTGGGAGCAATGAGCAGTTCTTC.